The clone carrying this T cell receptor beta chain is a singleton in its sample. Clones were sequenced by immunoSEQ multiplex PCR, and TCRdb holds only the in-frame ones, with some missing. This table holds about 370,000 clones, approximately 91% found once. As to treatment: about 20 received Ad26.COV2.S at low or high dose, single or two shots; roughly five received placebo; per-sample allocation not given. Sampling occurred on day 63 after the first vaccine or placebo injection. The sample belongs to a study of Ad26.COV2.S vaccination and SARS-CoV-2 variants. This specimen consisted of peripheral blood, obtained in a trial of Ad26.COV2.S vaccine versus placebo. This clonotype originated in a person between 18 and 65 years old who received the Ad26.COV2.S COVID-19 vaccine or a placebo.

In DNA, the CDR3 is TGTGCCACCAGTTTTGGACGGCAGCAGTTCTTC. Translated: CATSFGRQQFF. The gene calls are TRBV24-1 and TRBJ2-1; unclear D gene. This CDR3 is built from 11 residues. Germline V lookup: CDR1 KGHDR, CDR2 SFDVKD. Deletions cut 6 bases from V and 11 bases from J, with 10 bases between.